What follows are 15 T cell receptor beta chains derived from one specimen sequenced in a study of OX40 agonist ivuxolimab in advanced cancers. Profiled with immunoSEQ multiplex PCR; TCRdb holds only in-frame clones, not every one. The data contain about 73,000 clones, over 75% of them singletons. The sequences come from CD4+ or CD8+ T cells sorted from blood, collected in a trial of the OX40 agonist ivuxolimab. The receptors here all came from an adult with an advanced solid tumor such as melanoma, head and neck, liver or kidney cancer.

V gene TRBV9 combines with J gene TRBJ1-1; D gene unclear. The CDR3 is made up of 15 amino acids. Germline V gives CDR1 SGDLS, CDR2 YYNGEE. V lost 4 bases, J lost 3 bases, and 16 bases lay in between. The CDR3 DNA reads TGTGCCAGCAGCCCCCGCGTGGGAGGAGACACTGAAGCTTTCTTT. Protein product: CASSPRVGGDTEAFF.

The CDR3 region is CASSPWGYSNQPQHF. The CDR3 bases are TGTGCCAGCAGCCCCTGGGGGTATAGCAATCAGCCCCAGCATTTT. The chain has TRBV7-2 and TRBJ1-5, with D tentatively TRBD1 (5 bases). CDR3 length: 15 amino acids. Germline V gives CDR1 SGHTA, CDR2 FQGNSA. The V end lost 5 bases, the J end lost 0 bases, and 11 bases lay between the germline ends.

The chain couples TRBV28 to TRBJ2-1, with 8 bases identical to TRBD2. The CDR3 runs 17 residues. With 5 bases clipped from V and 1 base from J, the junction kept 10 bases outside the gene matches. Looked up from germline, CDR1 is MDHEN and CDR2 is SYDVKM. As DNA, the CDR3 is TGTGCCAGCAGTCTCAGGGACGGGAGGGGTTCCTACAATGAGCAGTTCTTC. Translated: CASSLRDGRGSYNEQFF.

This clone was detected a few times. The rearrangement uses TRBV12-5 and TRBJ1-1, with no clear D. Trimming took 1 base from V and 3 from J, leaving 6 bases between them. Germline lookup yields CDR1 LGHNT and CDR2 FRNRAP. This CDR3 region has 13 residues. The CDR3 nucleotides read TGTGCTAGTGGTTTGGGTCAGTACACTGAAGCTTTCTTT. Protein: CASGLGQYTEAFF.

The rearrangement joins TRBV7-9 to TRBJ2-2; 8 bases map to TRBD1. The germline gives CDR1 SEHNR, CDR2 FQNEAQ (reference sequence). CDR3 length equals 16 residues. V lost 5 bases, J lost 4 bases, and 9 bases stayed unmatched. The DNA for the CDR3 is TGTGCCAGCAGCCCCCCCCGGACAGGGAGCACCGGGGAGCTGTTTTTT. Its translation: CASSPPRTGSTGELFF.

The chain has TRBV28 and TRBJ2-3; TRBD1 matches at 8 bases. The CDR3 has 17 amino acids. V was clipped by 8 bases and J by 4 bases; unmatched bases: 17. In germline, CDR1 is MDHEN, CDR2 SYDVKM. The CDR3 sequence: CASLGTGAQGAPDTQYF. The CDR3 DNA reads TGTGCCAGCCTTGGGACTGGGGCCCAGGGGGCCCCAGATACGCAGTATTTT.

The chain recombines TRBV7-2 with TRBJ1-1, with 7 bases lining up with TRBD1. Germline V gives CDR1 SGHTA, CDR2 FQGNSA. The CDR3 extends over 12 amino acids. V was pared by 7 bases and J by 11 bases, with 10 bases of the junction left unmatched. The CDR3 here is CASNENRGKAFF. The CDR3 region has the DNA TGTGCCAGCAACGAAAACAGGGGAAAGGCTTTCTTT.

The rearrangement links TRBV19 to TRBJ2-3; TRBD2 aligns across 7 bases. Looked up from germline, CDR1 is LNHDA and CDR2 is SQIVND (reference sequence). This CDR3 has 20 amino acids. Losses at the gene ends were 5 bases for V and 1 base for J; bases not matched to a gene: 21. For the CDR3, the DNA is TGTGCCAGTAGTTTACACACTCGACTAGCAGGGATGCGCGGCACAGATACGCAGTATTTT. It specifies CASSLHTRLAGMRGTDTQYF.

The chain is built from TRBV5-1 and TRBJ1-2, with D possibly matching TRBD1 (5 bases). Germline CDR1 SGHRS, CDR2 YFSETQ. The CDR3 loop spans 17 amino acids. V was trimmed by 1 base and J by 6 bases, leaving 22 bases between them. CDR3 in amino acids: CASSLTSPPGPRDGYTF. CDR3 bases: TGCGCCAGCAGCTTGACCTCCCCGCCGGGACCAAGGGATGGCTACACCTTC.

This sequence joins TRBV6-5 and TRBJ2-7; maybe TRBD2 (5 bases). Germline CDR1 is MNHEY and CDR2 is SVGAGI. This CDR3 has 14 amino acids. Trimming took 0 bases from V and 2 from J, leaving 8 bases between them. The CDR3, as DNA: TGTGCCAGCAGTTACTCCCGGACTGCCTACGAGCAGTACTTC. Protein sequence: CASSYSRTAYEQYF.

This chain's CDR3 is CASSPGWRDRAYEQYF. DNA for the CDR3: TGTGCCAGTAGTCCGGGGTGGCGGGACAGAGCCTACGAGCAGTACTTC. The chain uses TRBV19 and TRBJ2-7; possible D gene TRBD1, 7 bases. The V gene's germline CDR1 is LNHDA and CDR2 SQIVND (reference sequence). Trimming removed 5 bases at V and 2 bases at J, with 19 bases between. The CDR3 has 16 residues. Together with reference TRBV19 and TRBJ2-7, the CDR3 gives the full variable domain: DGGITQSPKYLFRKEGQNVTLSCEQNLNHDAMYWYRQDPGQGLRLIYYSQIVNDFQKGDIAEGYSVSREKKESFPLTVTSAQKNPTAFYLCASSPGWRDRAYEQYFGPGTRLTVT.

The rearrangement uses TRBV7-9 and TRBJ1-2; D unclear. The CDR3 is 14 amino acids. Germline V gene data show CDR1 as SEHNR and CDR2 as FQNEAQ (reference sequence). The V and J ends lost 1 base and 8 bases respectively, with 14 bases between them. CDR3 amino acids: CASSLGNGLGGYTF. CDR3 bases: TGTGCCAGCAGCTTAGGAAACGGACTCGGAGGCTACACCTTC.

V is TRBV7-9 and J is TRBJ2-7; TRBD1 matches 9 bases. The CDR3 is made up of 13 amino acids. Germline CDR1 is SEHNR and CDR2 is FQNEAQ (reference sequence). J was trimmed by 9 bases and V by 6 bases; bases with no gene match: 9. CDR3 loop: CASSLGDRAMQYF. Written as DNA, the CDR3 is TGTGCCAGCAGTTTGGGGGACAGGGCGATGCAGTACTTC.

The chain uses TRBV15 and TRBJ2-3; 10 bases are a match to TRBD2. This CDR3 is built from 15 residues. Germline CDR1 is LNHNV and CDR2 is YYDKDF (reference sequence). With V trimmed by 3 bases and J by 0 bases, 0 bases remained unmatched. CDR3 amino acids: CATSSSGGSTDTQYF. The CDR3 DNA reads TGTGCCACCAGCAGTAGCGGGGGGAGCACAGATACGCAGTATTTT.

This clone was counted a single time. The chain uses TRBV19 and TRBJ1-1, with D tentatively TRBD1 (5 bases). Trimming pared 4 bases from V and 1 base from J, leaving 13 bases between. The germline V gene encodes CDR1 LNHDA and CDR2 SQIVND (reference sequence). The CDR3 spans 15 residues. CDR3 sequence: CASSTPGPQNTEAFF. In DNA form, the CDR3 reads TGTGCCAGTAGTACACCGGGACCTCAGAACACTGAAGCTTTCTTT. The full variable domain, in which reference TRBV19 and TRBJ1-1 provide the parts outside the CDR3, is DGGITQSPKYLFRKEGQNVTLSCEQNLNHDAMYWYRQDPGQGLRLIYYSQIVNDFQKGDIAEGYSVSREKKESFPLTVTSAQKNPTAFYLCASSTPGPQNTEAFFGQGTRLTVV.